The clone carrying this T cell receptor beta chain has just one count. Its antigen is not identified. Arm-PCR of CDR3 regions and iRepertoire HTBI primers were the basis on which TCR beta libraries were built. TCRdb re-derived calls from the multiplex PCR reads in MiXCR, one entry per CDR3 protein. The repertoire consists of 540,000 or so distinct CDR3 sequences, with roughly 13% occurring once and the leading ten covering about 9.1%. This entry comes from a study of regulatory T cells in long-lasting Graves disease. Study results and limitations: It was in persistent disease that TRBV28, TRBJ1-2 and TRBJ2-5 were favored.

Germline V gene lookup returns CDR1 LGHNA and CDR2 YNFKEQ. V dropped 2 bases and J dropped 1 base, with 11 bases sitting between them. The CDR3 covers 15 residues. The time point denotes: newly diagnosed GD, antithyroid drugs for less than 3 months. Researchers made the TCR library from RNA that was extracted from PBMCs. This sample was also put to use in a study of T cells in Graves' hyperthyroidism and ophthalmopathy. According to that study: Together with thyroid ultrasound, orbital computed tomography, serum thyroxine and TRAb, clinical symptoms were used for diagnoses. A set of HTBI primers served as the primers for a first-round RT-PCR of the TCR CDR3.

Sequencing used peripheral blood mononuclear cells (PBMCs), obtained at new diagnosis, from a patient treated with antithyroid drugs. This TCR came from a man younger than 40 with Graves disease. The chain links TRBV4-2 to TRBJ2-5; D is possibly TRBD1 or TRBD2 (5 bases each). CDR3 region: CASSQRWGSQETQYF. CDR3 sequence (DNA): TGTGCCAGCAGCCAAAGATGGGGGTCCCAAGAGACCCAGTACTTC.